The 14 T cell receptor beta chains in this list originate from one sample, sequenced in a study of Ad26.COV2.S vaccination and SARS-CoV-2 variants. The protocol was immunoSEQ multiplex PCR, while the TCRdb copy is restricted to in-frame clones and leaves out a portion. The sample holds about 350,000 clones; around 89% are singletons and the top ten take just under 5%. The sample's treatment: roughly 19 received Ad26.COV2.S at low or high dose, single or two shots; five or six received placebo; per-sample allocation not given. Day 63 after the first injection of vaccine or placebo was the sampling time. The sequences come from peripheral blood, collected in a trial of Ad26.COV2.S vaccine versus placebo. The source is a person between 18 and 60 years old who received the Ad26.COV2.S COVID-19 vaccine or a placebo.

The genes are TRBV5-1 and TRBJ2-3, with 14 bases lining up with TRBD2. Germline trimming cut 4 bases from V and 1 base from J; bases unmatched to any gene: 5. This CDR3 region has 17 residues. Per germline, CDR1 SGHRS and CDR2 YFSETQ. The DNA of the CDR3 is TGCGCCAGCAGCGACGTGGGACTAGCGGGGGGCACAGATACGCAGTATTTT. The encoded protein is CASSDVGLAGGTDTQYF.

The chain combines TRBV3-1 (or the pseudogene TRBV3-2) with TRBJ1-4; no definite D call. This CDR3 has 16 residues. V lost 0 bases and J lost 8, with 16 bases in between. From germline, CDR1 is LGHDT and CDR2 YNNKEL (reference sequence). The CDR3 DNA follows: TGTGCCAGCAGCCAAGATACCCCCAACGAGGCCGAAAAACTGTTTTTT. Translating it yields CASSQDTPNEAEKLFF.

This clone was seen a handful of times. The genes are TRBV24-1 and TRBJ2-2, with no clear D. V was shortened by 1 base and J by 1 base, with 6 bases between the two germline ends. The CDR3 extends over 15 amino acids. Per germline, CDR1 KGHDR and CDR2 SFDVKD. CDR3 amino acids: CATSDFYKNTGELFF. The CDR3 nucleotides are TGTGCCACCAGTGATTTCTACAAGAACACCGGGGAGCTGTTTTTT.

The CDR3 bases are TGTGCCAGCTCACCACTTGACAGGGGGAGCGAGCAGTACTTC. It codes for CASSPLDRGSEQYF. The genes are TRBV18 and TRBJ2-7; 9 nucleotides align to TRBD1. V gave up 1 base and J gave up 6 bases; unmatched junction bases: 4. Germline V gives CDR1 KGHSH, CDR2 LQKENI. This CDR3 is 14 amino acids long.

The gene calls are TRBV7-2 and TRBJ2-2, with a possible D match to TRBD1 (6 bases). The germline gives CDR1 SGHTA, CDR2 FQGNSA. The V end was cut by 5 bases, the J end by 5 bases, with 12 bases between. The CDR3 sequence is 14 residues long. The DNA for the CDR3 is TGTGCCAGCAGCGCGCGGACAGTTACCGGGGAGCTGTTTTTT. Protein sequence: CASSARTVTGELFF.

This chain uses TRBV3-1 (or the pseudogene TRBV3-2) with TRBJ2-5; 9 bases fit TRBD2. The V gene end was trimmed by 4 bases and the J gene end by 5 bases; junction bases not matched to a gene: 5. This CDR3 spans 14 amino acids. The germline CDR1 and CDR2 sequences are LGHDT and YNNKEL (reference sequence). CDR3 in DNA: TGTGCCAGCAGCCGCGGGACTAGCAGGGAGACCCAGTACTTC. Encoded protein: CASSRGTSRETQYF.

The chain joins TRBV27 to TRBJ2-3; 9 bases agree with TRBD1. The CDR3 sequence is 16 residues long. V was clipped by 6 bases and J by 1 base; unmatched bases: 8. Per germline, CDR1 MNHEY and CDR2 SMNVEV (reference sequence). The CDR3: CASSFHWTGGTDTQYF. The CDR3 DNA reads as TGTGCCAGCAGCTTCCACTGGACAGGGGGCACAGATACGCAGTATTTT.

Here the CDR3 reads CASSQGTGGFEKLFF. CDR3 DNA sequence: TGTGCCAGCAGCCAAGGGACAGGGGGGTTTGAAAAACTGTTTTTT. V usage is TRBV4-2 and J usage is TRBJ1-4; 10 bases fit TRBD1. The CDR3 spans 15 residues. The V gene end was trimmed by 1 base and the J gene end by 7 bases; junction bases not matched to a gene: 3. Germline-derived CDR1 and CDR2 are LGHNA and YNFKEQ.

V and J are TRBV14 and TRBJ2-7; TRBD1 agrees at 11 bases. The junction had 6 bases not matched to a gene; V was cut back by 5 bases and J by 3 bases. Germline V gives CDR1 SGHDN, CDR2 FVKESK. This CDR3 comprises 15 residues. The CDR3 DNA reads TGTGCCAGCAGCAGGAGGGACAGGGGGTTCTACGAGCAGTACTTC. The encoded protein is CASSRRDRGFYEQYF.

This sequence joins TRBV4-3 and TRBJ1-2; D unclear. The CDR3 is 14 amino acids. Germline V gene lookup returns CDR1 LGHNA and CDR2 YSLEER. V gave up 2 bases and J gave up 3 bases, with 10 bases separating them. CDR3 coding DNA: TGCGCCAGCAGCCAACTCACCGGGGACTATGGCTACACCTTC. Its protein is CASSQLTGDYGYTF.

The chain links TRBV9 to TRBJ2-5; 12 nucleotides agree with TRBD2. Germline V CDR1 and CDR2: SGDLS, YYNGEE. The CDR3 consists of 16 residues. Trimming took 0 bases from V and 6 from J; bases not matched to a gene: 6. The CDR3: CASSVGSSGGAKTQYF. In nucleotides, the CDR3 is TGTGCCAGCAGCGTAGGTTCTAGCGGGGGGGCAAAGACCCAGTACTTC.

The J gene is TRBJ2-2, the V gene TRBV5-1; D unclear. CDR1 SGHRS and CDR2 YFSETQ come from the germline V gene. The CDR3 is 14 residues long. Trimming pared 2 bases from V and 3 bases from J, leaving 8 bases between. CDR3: CASSFSEDTGELFF. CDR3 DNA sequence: TGCGCCAGCAGCTTTTCAGAGGACACCGGGGAGCTGTTTTTT.

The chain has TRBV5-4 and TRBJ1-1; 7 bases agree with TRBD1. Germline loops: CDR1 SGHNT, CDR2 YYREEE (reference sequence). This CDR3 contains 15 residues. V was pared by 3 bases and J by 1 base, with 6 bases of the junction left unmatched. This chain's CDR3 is CASSYGDRQNTEAFF. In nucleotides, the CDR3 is TGTGCCAGCAGCTACGGGGACAGACAGAACACTGAAGCTTTCTTT.

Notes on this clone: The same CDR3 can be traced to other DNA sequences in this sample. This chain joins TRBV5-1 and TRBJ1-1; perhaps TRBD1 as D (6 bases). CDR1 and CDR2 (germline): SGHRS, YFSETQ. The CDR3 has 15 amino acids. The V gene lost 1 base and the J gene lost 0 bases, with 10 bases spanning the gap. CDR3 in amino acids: CASSLSTGMNTEAFF. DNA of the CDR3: TGCGCCAGCAGCTTGAGCACAGGGATGAACACTGAAGCTTTCTTT. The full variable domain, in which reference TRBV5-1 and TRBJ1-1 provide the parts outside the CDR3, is KAGVTQTPRYLIKTRGQQVTLSCSPISGHRSVSWYQQTPGQGLQFLFEYFSETQRNKGNFPGRFSGRQFSNSRSEMNVSTLELGDSALYLCASSLSTGMNTEAFFGQGTRLTVV.